Below, 14 T cell receptor beta chains from the same sample are listed, as sequenced in a study of T cell changes during pregnancy in multiple sclerosis. TCRdb's table, derived via immunoSEQ multiplex PCR, lists solely in-frame clones and lacks some. The data show under 40,000 clones, around nine tenths seen once. Here the sequenced sample was CD4+ T cells from peripheral blood mononuclear cells, taken in the second trimester of pregnancy. These receptors were taken from a female donor with multiple sclerosis, enrolled in a pregnancy study.

CDR3 DNA: TGTGCCAGCAGCTTAGGGACAGACCAGCCCCAGCATTTT. This codes for CASSLGTDQPQHF. The chain carries TRBV7-9 and TRBJ1-5; possible D gene TRBD1, 6 bases. Germline V CDR1 and CDR2: SEHNR, FQNEAQ (reference sequence). CDR3 length: 13 amino acids. The V gene lost 1 base and the J gene lost 7 bases, with 8 bases spanning the gap.

The chain is built from TRBV6-1 and TRBJ1-5, with unresolved D. CDR1 is MNHNS, CDR2 SASEGT, per germline. This CDR3 region has 15 residues. Trimming removed 4 bases from V and 1 base from J, with 11 bases in between. The CDR3 DNA reads TGTGCCAGCAGTGTGCGGATACCCAGCAATCAGCCCCAGCATTTT. Translating gives CASSVRIPSNQPQHF.

The chain joins TRBV2 to TRBJ2-2, with 11 bases matching TRBD1. The germline V gene has CDR1 SNHLY and CDR2 FYNNEI. The CDR3 contains 15 residues. V gave up 3 bases and J gave up 5 bases; unmatched junction bases: 2. The CDR3 region has the DNA TGTGCCAGCAGTGAGGACAGGGGGCAGACCGGGGAGCTGTTTTTT. This sequence encodes CASSEDRGQTGELFF.

The table lists this clone with a count of one. V and J are TRBV30 and TRBJ1-1; D remains unclear. V gave up 4 bases and J gave up 6 bases, with 12 bases separating them. The CDR3 length is 12 residues. The germline CDR1 and CDR2 sequences are GTSNPN and SVGIG (reference sequence). The chain's CDR3 is CAWITPRAEAFF. The DNA for the CDR3 is TGTGCCTGGATAACCCCCCGCGCTGAAGCTTTCTTT.

The chain links TRBV30 to TRBJ2-3; the D is unclear. V was cut by 1 base and J by 4 bases, with 12 bases left in between. The CDR3 covers 14 residues. The germline V gene has CDR1 GTSNPN and CDR2 SVGIG (reference sequence). The CDR3 reads CAWSGHQWPDTQYF. Written as DNA, the CDR3 is TGTGCCTGGAGTGGACATCAGTGGCCAGATACGCAGTATTTT.

The chain's CDR3 is CASSETPGTGVNNEQFF. CDR3 sequence (DNA): TGTGCCAGCAGTGAAACCCCCGGGACAGGGGTCAACAATGAGCAGTTCTTC. The V call is TRBV25-1, the J call TRBJ2-1, with TRBD1 matching 10 bases. V shed 2 bases and J 5 bases; nucleotides not matched to a gene: 9. CDR3 length: 17 amino acids. The germline CDR1 and CDR2 sequences are MGHDK and SYGVNS.

The chain is built from TRBV30 and TRBJ2-5; tentative D call: TRBD1 (5 bases). The V gene lost 2 bases and the J gene lost 5 bases, with 15 bases spanning the gap. The CDR3 covers 14 residues. Germline V gives CDR1 GTSNPN, CDR2 SVGIG (reference sequence). The CDR3 region has the DNA TGTGCCTGGAGTACTCCAGGGTTTTGGGAGACCCAGTACTTC. As protein: CAWSTPGFWETQYF.

The chain joins TRBV7-2 to TRBJ1-2; 11 bases match TRBD1. The CDR3 extends over 15 amino acids. The junction had 3 bases not matched to a gene; V was cut back by 3 bases and J by 3 bases. Germline loops: CDR1 SGHTA, CDR2 FQGNSA. The CDR3 DNA reads as TGTGCCAGCAGCTTTCGGACAGGGGGCGACTATGGCTACACCTTC. Protein sequence: CASSFRTGGDYGYTF. Drawing the rest from reference TRBV7-2 and TRBJ1-2, the complete variable domain is GAGVSQSPSNKVTEKGKDVELRCDPISGHTALYWYRQSLGQGLEFLIYFQGNSAPDKSGLPSDRFSAERTGGSVSTLTIQRTQQEDSAVYLCASSFRTGGDYGYTFGSGTRLTVV.

The V call is TRBV11-3, the J call TRBJ1-1; TRBD1 matches 7 bases. Germline V lookup: CDR1 SGHNT, CDR2 YENEEA. Losses at the gene ends were 5 bases for V and 3 bases for J; bases not matched to a gene: 3. The CDR3 has 13 amino acids. CDR3 sequence reads: CASSRQGDTEAFF. DNA for the CDR3: TGTGCCAGCAGCCGACAGGGAGACACTGAAGCTTTCTTT.

This clone was detected only once. CDR3 sequence reads: CASSPRTSGIQFF. The DNA for the CDR3 is TGTGCCAGCAGTCCTAGGACTAGCGGGATTCAGTTCTTC. J is TRBJ2-1 and V is TRBV2; TRBD2 agrees at 12 bases. V lost 5 bases and J lost 13; bases outside the gene matches: 6. The germline CDR1 and CDR2 sequences are SNHLY and FYNNEI. This CDR3 comprises 13 residues.

The chain links TRBV19 to TRBJ1-1; tentatively, D is TRBD1 (5 bases). Trimming removed 3 bases at V and 0 bases at J, with 14 bases between. This CDR3 region has 16 residues. The germline V gene encodes CDR1 LNHDA and CDR2 SQIVND (reference sequence). Here the CDR3 reads CASSMTEGRMNTEAFF. CDR3 nucleotides: TGTGCCAGTAGTATGACGGAGGGGAGAATGAACACTGAAGCTTTCTTT.

The rearrangement links TRBV29-1 to TRBJ2-1, with 12 bases identical to TRBD2. Germline V gene lookup returns CDR1 SQVTM and CDR2 ANQGSEA. This CDR3 is built from 17 residues. The V and J ends lost 4 bases and 0 bases, in that order; junction bases with no gene match: 7. The CDR3 reads CSVALLAGGSSYNEQFF. For the CDR3, the DNA is TGCAGCGTTGCCCTTCTAGCGGGGGGGTCCTCCTACAATGAGCAGTTCTTC.

The chain joins TRBV30 to TRBJ2-5, with 11 bases aligning to TRBD2. J gave up 0 bases and V 2 bases, and 2 bases lay outside the gene matches. Germline values: CDR1 GTSNPN, CDR2 SVGIG (reference sequence). CDR3 length: 15 amino acids. CDR3 in DNA: TGTGCCTGGAGTCTGGGACTAGCGGACCAAGAGACCCAGTACTTC. Translation: CAWSLGLADQETQYF.

J is TRBJ2-7 and V is TRBV5-4; maybe TRBD1 (6 bases). Germline CDR1 and CDR2: SGHNT and YYREEE (reference sequence). The CDR3 runs to 12 residues. Between the trimmed V and J ends, which lost 5 bases and 7 bases, there was a span of 13 bases. The CDR3 here is CASRQGSGEQYF. CDR3 DNA: TGTGCCAGCAGACAGGGTTCTGGGGAGCAGTACTTC.